This TCR beta chain was profiled in a study of T-cell memory formation after mild COVID-19. Study findings and constraints: Pre-infection memory contained some responding clones, which suggested that cross-reactive memory had joined. Those CD4+ clones that contracted were mainly in CM and EM (CD8+ ones in EMRA).

Deletions cut 1 base from V and 4 bases from J, with 10 bases between. Germline V gene lookup returns CDR1 LNHNV and CDR2 YYDKDF (reference sequence). This CDR3 contains 14 residues. TCRdb analysed the 5' RACE reads with MiXCR anew, one entry per CDR3 protein. This table holds about 540,000 distinct CDR3 sequences, around 21% found once. A few counts support this clonotype. Its antigen is as yet unknown. The chain couples TRBV15 to TRBJ1-2; D remains ambiguous. The clonotype was recovered from an adult woman who had mild COVID-19 (a few samples of this study predate the infection). Cell type and time point are not known. Source material: PBMCs or a T cell subset sorted from them (not recorded which). The CDR3, as DNA: TGTGCCACCAGCAGAGCTGGAGGAACCTATGGCTACACCTTC. The encoded protein is CATSRAGGTYGYTF.